The 7 T cell receptor beta chains below all came from one sample that was sequenced in a study of T cell responses to AZD1222 COVID-19 vaccine. The table came from immunoSEQ multiplex PCR; TCRdb's copy has only in-frame clones and leaves some out. This sample has tens of thousands of clones, with 80% found just once. The material sequenced was peripheral blood, taken 28 days after the second AZD1222 dose. Source of these receptors: an adult who received the AZD1222 COVID-19 vaccine.

V is TRBV5-1 and J is TRBJ2-5, with D possibly matching TRBD2 (7 bases). The germline V and J ends were trimmed by 0 bases and 5 bases, with 14 bases remaining between them. Germline loops: CDR1 SGHRS, CDR2 YFSETQ. The CDR3 loop spans 15 amino acids. The CDR3 spells CASSLEGGAGETQYF. The CDR3 DNA is TGCGCCAGCAGCTTGGAGGGGGGGGCCGGGGAGACCCAGTACTTC.

This chain uses TRBV30 with TRBJ2-3; 9 nucleotides agree with TRBD2. Trimming cost V 4 bases and J 5 bases; bases outside gene matches: 4. Germline lookup yields CDR1 GTSNPN and CDR2 SVGIG (reference sequence). The CDR3 runs to 13 residues. The chain's CDR3 is CAWNSGGGDTQYF. The CDR3 coding sequence is TGTGCCTGGAATAGCGGGGGAGGAGATACGCAGTATTTT. Complete variable domain (other parts from reference TRBV30 and TRBJ2-3): SQTIHQWPATLVQPVGSPLSLECTVEGTSNPNLYWYRQAAGRGLQLLFYSVGIGQISSEVPQNLSASRPQDRQFILSSKKLLLSDSGFYLCAWNSGGGDTQYFGPGTRLTVL.

This rearrangement joins TRBV7-2 to TRBJ2-7; 7 nucleotides match TRBD2. Germline loops: CDR1 SGHTA, CDR2 FQGNSA. The junction had 8 bases not matched to a gene; V was cut back by 3 bases and J by 3 bases. The CDR3 contains 15 residues. As DNA, the CDR3 is TGTGCCAGCAGCTTTTGGTCTAGCGGAAACTACGAGCAGTACTTC. Translating it yields CASSFWSSGNYEQYF.

The V call is TRBV27, the J call TRBJ2-3; 10 positions agree with TRBD2. V gave up 5 bases and J gave up 8 bases; unmatched junction bases: 13. Germline assignment: CDR1 MNHEY and CDR2 SMNVEV (reference sequence). This CDR3 comprises 16 residues. Here the CDR3 DNA reads TGTGCCAGCAGTCCCCAACTAGCGGGGCTAGTTATTACGCAGTATTTT. Residues: CASSPQLAGLVITQYF.

The chain recombines TRBV19 with TRBJ1-3; possibly TRBD1 for D (6 bases). This CDR3 is 15 amino acids long. V was shortened by 7 bases and J by 4 bases, with 17 bases between the two germline ends. The germline V gene has CDR1 LNHDA and CDR2 SQIVND (reference sequence). This chain's CDR3 is CASTLGGARGNTIYF. CDR3 DNA: TGTGCCAGTACCCTTGGGGGGGCGAGAGGAAACACCATATATTTT.

This sequence joins TRBV19 and TRBJ1-5; no reliable D call. Per germline, CDR1 LNHDA and CDR2 SQIVND (reference sequence). This CDR3 contains 15 residues. Trimming removed 7 bases from V and 5 bases from J, with 18 bases in between. The CDR3 DNA is TGTGCCAGTACTAAAGACTATTACCCTGATCAGCCCCAGCATTTT. Encoded protein: CASTKDYYPDQPQHF.

This clone was seen only a few times. The chain joins TRBV5-6 to TRBJ1-6, with TRBD1 matching over 7 bases. Germline V gene data show CDR1 as SGHDT and CDR2 as YYEEEE. The CDR3 spans 14 residues. Unmatched junction bases numbered 5, after V lost 2 bases and J lost 9 bases. The CDR3 DNA reads as TGTGCCAGCAGCTTAGGGGGCGCGAGTTCACCCCTCCACTTT. Translated, it gives CASSLGGASSPLHF.